The clone carrying this T cell receptor beta chain was counted a few times. As yet, its antigen is unknown. The sample originates from a study of T-cell memory formation after mild COVID-19. Study information: TCR clusters mostly belonged to single donors.

Germline CDR1 reads LGHDT; CDR2 reads YNNKEL (reference sequence). This CDR3 comprises 12 residues. Between the trimmed V and J ends, which lost 0 bases and 6 bases, there was a span of 3 bases. Findings and caveats of the study: Several responding clones turned up in pre-infection memory, indicating that cross-reactive memory may have taken part. CD8+ contracting clones occupied EMRA, while CD4+ ones occupied mainly CM and EM.

TCRdb processed the 5' RACE reads anew with MiXCR; each CDR3 protein has one entry. This table holds 300,000 to 350,000 distinct CDR3 sequences, under 15% found once. This receptor was taken from a man younger than 30 who had mild COVID-19 (a few samples of this study predate the infection). Cell type and time point are not known. The J gene is TRBJ2-1, the V gene TRBV3-1, with unresolved D. Material: PBMCs or a T cell subset sorted from them (not recorded which). DNA for the CDR3: TGTGCCAGCAGCCAAGAAAGCAATGAGCAGTTCTTC. Its protein product is CASSQESNEQFF.